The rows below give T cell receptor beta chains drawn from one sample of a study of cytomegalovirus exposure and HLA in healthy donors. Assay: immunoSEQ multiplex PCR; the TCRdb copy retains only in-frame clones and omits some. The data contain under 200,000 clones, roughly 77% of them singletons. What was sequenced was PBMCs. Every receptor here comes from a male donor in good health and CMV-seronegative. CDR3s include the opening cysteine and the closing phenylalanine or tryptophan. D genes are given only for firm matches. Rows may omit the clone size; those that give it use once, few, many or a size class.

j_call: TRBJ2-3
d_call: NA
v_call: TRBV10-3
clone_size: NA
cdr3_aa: CAISGRDTQYF
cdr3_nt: TGTGCCATCAGTGGGAGGGATACACAGTATTTT

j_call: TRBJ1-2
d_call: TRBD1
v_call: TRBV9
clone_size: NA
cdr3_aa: CASSETQGARDGYTF
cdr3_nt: TGTGCCAGCAGCGAGACACAGGGGGCGCGGGATGGCTACACCTTC

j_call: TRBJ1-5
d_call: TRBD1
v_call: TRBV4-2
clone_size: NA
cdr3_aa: CASSHQGEPQHF
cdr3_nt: TGTGCCAGCAGCCACCAGGGGGAGCCCCAGCATTTT

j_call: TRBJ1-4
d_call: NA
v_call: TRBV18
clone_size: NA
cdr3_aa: CASSPRAPGDNEKLFF
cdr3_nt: TGTGCCAGCTCACCGCGGGCTCCGGGGGATAATGAAAAACTGTTTTTT

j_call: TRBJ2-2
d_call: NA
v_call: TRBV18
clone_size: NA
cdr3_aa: CASSPRPNTGELFF
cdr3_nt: TGTGCCAGCTCACCACGGCCGAACACCGGGGAGCTGTTTTTT

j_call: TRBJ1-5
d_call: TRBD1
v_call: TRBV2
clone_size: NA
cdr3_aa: CASRKGQGARNQPQHF
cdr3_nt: TGTGCCAGCAGAAAGGGACAGGGGGCCCGCAATCAGCCCCAGCATTTT

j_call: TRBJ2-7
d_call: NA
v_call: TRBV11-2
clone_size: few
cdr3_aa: CASSLARREQYF
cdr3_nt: TGTGCCAGCAGCTTAGCTAGGCGCGAGCAGTACTTC

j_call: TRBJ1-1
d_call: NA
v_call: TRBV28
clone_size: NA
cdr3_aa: CADSELNTEAFF
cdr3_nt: TGTGCCGACTCAGAGTTGAACACTGAAGCTTTCTTT

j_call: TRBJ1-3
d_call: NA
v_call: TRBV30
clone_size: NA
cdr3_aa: CAWSVDGNSGNTIYF
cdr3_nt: TGTGCCTGGAGTGTGGACGGGAACTCTGGAAACACCATATATTTT

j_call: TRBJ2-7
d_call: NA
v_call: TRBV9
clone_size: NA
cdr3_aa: CASSVEGRNEQYF
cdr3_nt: TGTGCCAGCAGCGTGGAAGGGAGGAACGAGCAGTACTTC

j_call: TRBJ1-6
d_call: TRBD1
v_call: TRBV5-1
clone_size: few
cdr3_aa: CASSPDRVPISPLHF
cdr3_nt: TGCGCCAGCAGCCCGGACAGGGTACCCATTTCGCCCCTCCACTTT

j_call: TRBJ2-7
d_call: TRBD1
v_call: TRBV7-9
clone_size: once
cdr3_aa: CASSPRDSSYEQYF
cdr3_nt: TGTGCCAGCAGCCCCCGGGACAGTTCCTACGAGCAGTACTTC

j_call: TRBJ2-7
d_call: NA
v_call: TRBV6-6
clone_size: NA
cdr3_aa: CAASQGDEQYF
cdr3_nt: TGTGCCGCATCACAGGGTGACGAGCAGTACTTC

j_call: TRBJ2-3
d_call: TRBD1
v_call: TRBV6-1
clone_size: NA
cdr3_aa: CASSRQGVRTDTQYF
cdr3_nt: TGTGCCAGCAGTCGACAGGGGGTTAGGACAGATACGCAGTATTTT

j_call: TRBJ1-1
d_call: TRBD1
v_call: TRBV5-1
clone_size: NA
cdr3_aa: CASSGQGGDTEAFF
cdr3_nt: TGCGCCAGCAGCGGACAGGGGGGTGACACTGAAGCTTTCTTT

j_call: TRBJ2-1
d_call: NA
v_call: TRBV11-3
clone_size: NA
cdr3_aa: CASSLVFSEQFF
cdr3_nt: TGTGCCAGCAGCTTAGTCTTTAGTGAGCAGTTCTTC

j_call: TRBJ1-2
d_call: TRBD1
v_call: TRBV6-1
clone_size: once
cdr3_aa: CASSERDRNYGYTF
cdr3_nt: TGTGCCAGCAGTGAAAGGGACAGGAACTATGGCTACACCTTC

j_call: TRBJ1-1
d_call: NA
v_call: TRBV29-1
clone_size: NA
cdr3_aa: CSVFSGTEAFF
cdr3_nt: TGCAGCGTTTTTAGTGGCACTGAAGCTTTCTTT

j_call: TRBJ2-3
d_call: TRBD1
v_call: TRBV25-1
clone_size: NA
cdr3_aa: CASPTDRVGTDTQYF
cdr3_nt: TGTGCCAGCCCCACGGACAGGGTCGGCACAGATACGCAGTATTTT

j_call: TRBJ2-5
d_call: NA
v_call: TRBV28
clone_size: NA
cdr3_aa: CASISSTVFQETQYF
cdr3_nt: TGTGCCAGCATCTCGTCCACGGTCTTCCAAGAGACCCAGTACTTC

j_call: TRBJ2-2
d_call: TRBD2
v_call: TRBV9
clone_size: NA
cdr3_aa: CASSVGLSGSSELFF
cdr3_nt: TGTGCCAGCAGCGTAGGACTTAGCGGGAGTAGCGAGCTGTTTTTT

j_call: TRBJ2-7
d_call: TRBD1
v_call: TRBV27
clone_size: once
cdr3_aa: CASSWTGGSYEQYF
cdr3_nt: TGTGCCAGCAGTTGGACAGGGGGATCCTACGAGCAGTACTTC

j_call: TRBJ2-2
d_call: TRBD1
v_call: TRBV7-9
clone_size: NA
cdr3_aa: CASSFRTGANTGELFF
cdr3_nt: TGTGCCAGCAGCTTTCGAACAGGGGCGAACACCGGGGAGCTGTTTTTT

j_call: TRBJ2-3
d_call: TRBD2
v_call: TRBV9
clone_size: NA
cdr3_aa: CASSLRSVAGTDTQYF
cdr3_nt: TGTGCCAGCAGTCTACGTTCGGTAGCGGGTACCGATACGCAGTATTTT

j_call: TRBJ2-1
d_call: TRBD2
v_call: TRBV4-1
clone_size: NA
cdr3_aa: CASSHLGGRNEQFF
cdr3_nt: TGCGCCAGCAGCCACCTTGGCGGGAGGAATGAGCAGTTCTTC

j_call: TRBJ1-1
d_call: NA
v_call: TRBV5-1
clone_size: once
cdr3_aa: CASSLAQGLHTEAFF
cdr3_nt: TGCGCCAGCAGCTTGGCCCAGGGACTTCACACTGAAGCTTTCTTT

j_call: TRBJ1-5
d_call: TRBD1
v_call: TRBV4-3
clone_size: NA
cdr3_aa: CASSQETGNQPQHF
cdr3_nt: TGCGCCAGCAGCCAAGAGACAGGGAATCAGCCCCAGCATTTT

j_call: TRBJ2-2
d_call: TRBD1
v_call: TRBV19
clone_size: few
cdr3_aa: CASSPTGGISFGELFF
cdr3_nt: TGTGCCAGTAGCCCAACAGGGGGTATTAGTTTTGGGGAGCTGTTTTTT

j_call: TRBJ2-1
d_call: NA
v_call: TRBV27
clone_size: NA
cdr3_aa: CASSLSSEYEQFF
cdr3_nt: TGTGCCAGCAGTTTATCCTCGGAGTATGAGCAGTTCTTC

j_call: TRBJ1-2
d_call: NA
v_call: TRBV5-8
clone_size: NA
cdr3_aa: CASSFRDLSGGYTF
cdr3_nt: TGTGCCAGCAGCTTCAGGGACTTATCCGGGGGCTACACCTTC

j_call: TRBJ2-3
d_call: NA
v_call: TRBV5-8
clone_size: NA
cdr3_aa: CASSSEGGGFSTDTQYF
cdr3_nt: TGTGCCAGCAGCTCAGAGGGAGGAGGTTTCAGCACAGATACGCAGTATTTT

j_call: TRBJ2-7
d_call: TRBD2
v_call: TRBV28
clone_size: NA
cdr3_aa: CASSNPRTSAAYEQYF
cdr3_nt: TGTGCCAGCAGCAACCCTCGGACTAGCGCTGCCTACGAGCAGTACTTC

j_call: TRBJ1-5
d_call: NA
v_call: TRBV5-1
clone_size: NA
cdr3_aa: CASSPEPGLDSNQPQHF
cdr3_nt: TGCGCCAGCAGCCCCGAACCAGGGCTTGACAGCAATCAGCCCCAGCATTTT

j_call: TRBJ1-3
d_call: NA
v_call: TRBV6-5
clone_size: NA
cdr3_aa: CASSYSWRHSGNTIYF
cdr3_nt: TGTGCCAGCAGTTACTCGTGGCGGCACTCTGGAAACACCATATATTTT

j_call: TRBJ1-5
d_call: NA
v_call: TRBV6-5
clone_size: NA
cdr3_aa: CASSFGQFQPQHF
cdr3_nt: TGTGCCAGCAGTTTCGGACAGTTTCAGCCCCAGCATTTT

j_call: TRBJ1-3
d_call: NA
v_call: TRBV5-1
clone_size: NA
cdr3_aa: CASSLSVGHSGNTIYF
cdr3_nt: TGCGCCAGCAGCTTGTCCGTCGGACACTCTGGAAACACCATATATTTT

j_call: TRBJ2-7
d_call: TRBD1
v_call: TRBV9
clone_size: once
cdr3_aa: CASSPRTGRYEQYF
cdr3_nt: TGTGCCAGCAGCCCACGGACAGGGAGGTACGAGCAGTACTTC

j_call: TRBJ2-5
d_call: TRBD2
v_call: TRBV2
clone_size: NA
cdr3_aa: CASGGGRYRGRETQYF
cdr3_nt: TGTGCCAGCGGTGGCGGGAGATACCGGGGAAGAGAGACCCAGTACTTC

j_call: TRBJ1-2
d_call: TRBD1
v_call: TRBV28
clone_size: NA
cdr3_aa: CATRDRGVLYGYTF
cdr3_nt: TGTGCCACCAGAGACAGGGGCGTCCTCTATGGCTACACCTTC

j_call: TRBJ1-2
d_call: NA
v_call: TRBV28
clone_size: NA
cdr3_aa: CASTMTEFYGYTF
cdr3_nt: TGTGCCAGCACCATGACAGAGTTCTATGGCTACACCTTC